Listed below are T cell receptor beta chains from one sample, sequenced in a study of blood T cell repertoires in COVID-19. The repertoire was sequenced with immunoSEQ multiplex PCR; TCRdb's copy has only in-frame clones and lacks some. The sample contains 250,000 to 300,000 clones, about 86% of which appear only once. Sequencing was done on a sample of peripheral blood. These receptors all stem from a woman in her seventies with COVID-19, enrolled during active disease. The CDR3 runs from the conserved cysteine through the conserved F or W. A D gene is named only where the DNA matches it firmly. Where a row states a size, it is once, few, many or the class of an expanded clone; other rows omit it.

V gene,clone size,D gene,J gene,CDR3 DNA,CDR3 protein
TRBV5-1,NA,TRBD1,TRBJ1-1,TGCGCCAGCAGCTCTGGTGGGACAGAGAGGTCTTTTTTT,CASSSGGTERSFF
TRBV5-6,NA,NA,TRBJ2-1,TGTGCCAGCCTGGTATTCGTGGAGGTCGATGAGCAGTTCTTC,CASLVFVEVDEQFF
TRBV6-4,once,NA,TRBJ1-4,TGTGCCAGCAGTGACTCGGGAGGCGGGGGAAAACTGTTTTTT,CASSDSGGGGKLFF
TRBV28,NA,TRBD2,TRBJ2-7,TGTGCCAGCAGCCTCAGGGAGGGTTCTTACGAGCAGTACTTC,CASSLREGSYEQYF
TRBV4-1,NA,TRBD1,TRBJ1-6,TGCGCCAGCAGCCACCTCGGACAGGGGGCTCAAAATTCACCCCTCCACTTT,CASSHLGQGAQNSPLHF
TRBV5-8,NA,TRBD2,TRBJ2-2,TGTGCCAGCCGCCCCGGGAGGCGGGAGAACACCGGGGAGCTGTTTTTT,CASRPGRRENTGELFF
TRBV24-1,NA,NA,TRBJ2-2,TGTGCCACCACCTACGTTACCCCGTCGGGCACCGGGGAGCTGTTTTTT,CATTYVTPSGTGELFF
TRBV5-1,NA,TRBD2,TRBJ2-3,TGCGCCAGCAGCGGACTAGCGGGGGCTACAGATACGCAGTATTTT,CASSGLAGATDTQYF
TRBV7-2,NA,NA,TRBJ2-3,TGTGCCAGCAGCTTAGTATTAACTAGTGCGGCCAAAGCAGATACGCAGTATTTT,CASSLVLTSAAKADTQYF
TRBV5-3,NA,TRBD1,TRBJ1-5,TGTGCCAGAAGCTTGCACAGGGGGAACAATCAGCCCCAGCATTTT,CARSLHRGNNQPQHF
TRBV7-2,NA,TRBD1,TRBJ2-7,TGTGCCAGCAGCTTGCTAGGAAGCATTCCGGGACAGGGGGCCTACGAGCAGTACTTC,CASSLLGSIPGQGAYEQYF
TRBV7-2,NA,NA,TRBJ2-4,TGTGCCAGCAGCTTCCCTGGAGAGAGCAAAAACATTCAGTACTTC,CASSFPGESKNIQYF
TRBV6-5,NA,TRBD2,TRBJ2-2,TGTGCCAGCAGCCGAAGCGGGGGGGCCGCCGGGGAGCTGTTTTTT,CASSRSGGAAGELFF
TRBV28,NA,NA,TRBJ1-4,TGTGCCAGCAGTTCTATCGACAGAGTGGCCAATGAAAAACTGTTTTTT,CASSSIDRVANEKLFF
TRBV7-9,NA,NA,TRBJ2-1,TGTGCCAGCAGCTTAAGGGGTAGCAATGAGCAGTTCTTC,CASSLRGSNEQFF
TRBV11-2,NA,NA,TRBJ2-5,TGTGCCAGCAGTATGAGCGGGGAGACCCAGTACTTC,CASSMSGETQYF
TRBV14,many,TRBD1,TRBJ2-5,TGTGCCAGCAGCTTTTGGTTCCCGGGACAGGGGGCTAAAGAGACCCAGTACTTC,CASSFWFPGQGAKETQYF